This T cell receptor (beta chain) was sequenced during a study of radiotherapy plus CTLA-4 blockade in lung cancer (dated by TCRdb to about 2018). For the wider study: Among enrolled patients, around 18% had an objective response and approximately 30% reached disease control.

The paper as a whole reports these results and caveats: After treatment with radiotherapy and ipilimumab, TCR clones that originated in tumors expanded in peripheral blood. Increased serum interferon-beta after radiation, together with early dynamic changes in blood T cell clones, were reported to be the strongest predictors of response.

Turning to this clone: This clone's antigen is unknown. Base qualities are missing; no much larger clone stands one base away.

V is cut by 4 bases and J by 1 base, and the space between the germline ends is 8 bases. Its CDR3 holds 15 amino acids, cysteine through phenylalanine. Only the CDR3 region is kept as DNA, spanning 45 bases read in frame from base 1. CDR1 and CDR2, per the germline V gene (reference sequence), are SEHNR and FQNEAQ. Focal radiation therapy combined with CTLA-4 blockade (ipilimumab) was tested in patients with chemo-refractory metastatic non-small-cell lung cancer. To prepare the library, the immunoSEQ multiplex PCR assay was applied. Here the immuneACCESS table is served through TCRdb, limited to in-frame sequences with V and J called. Missing clones are a known gap in these copies; in checked studies unresolved V genes cover under half, and the rest lacks a known reason. This sample holds roughly 100,000 clones; roughly 84% were observed only once. The top ten constitute roughly 2.5% of the sample.

The sequence came from a human donor with non-small cell lung cancer that progressed on radiotherapy plus ipilimumab. Some clones in this sample may be carry-over from other donors' samples. Here the chain combines TRBV7-9 and TRBJ2-6, and TRBD1 may be the D gene, going by 6 matching bases. Source: peripheral blood, taken from a patient treated with radiotherapy plus ipilimumab. The DNA is as follows: TGTGCCAGCAGCTCAGACAGGTCTGGGGCCAACGTCCTGACTTTC. Its product reads: CASSSDRSGANVLTF.